This TCR beta chain is drawn from a study of T cells in Graves' hyperthyroidism and ophthalmopathy. Study details: Staff took peripheral blood when the initial diagnosis was made, before any treatment began. Findings of the study overall: Most thyroid clonotypes that were expanded above 0.001 also turned up in blood.

Exclusion of a patient resulted from uncontrolled infection, other autoimmune disease, pregnancy or lactation. RNA transcripts gave rise to amplified TCR beta CDR3 regions. HTBI primers were the set used in a first-round RT-PCR of the TCR CDR3. TCRdb re-called the multiplex PCR reads with MiXCR, one entry per CDR3 protein. The table includes 700,000 or so distinct CDR3 sequences, roughly 15% detected once. V was pared by 1 base and J by 1 base, with 10 bases between. Germline V CDR1 and CDR2: DFQATT, SNEGSKA (reference sequence). The CDR3 runs 14 residues. This clonotype has only a few counts. Its specificity is not known.

Material: blood. This chain joins TRBV20-1 and TRBJ1-1; tentative D call: TRBD1 (5 bases). This clonotype was sampled from a man between 18 and 35 years old with Graves' hyperthyroidism. The CDR3 loop is CSARAVTGNTEAFF. CDR3 DNA: TGCAGTGCTAGAGCGGTAACAGGGAACACTGAAGCTTTCTTT.